The entry that follows covers one TCR beta chain sequence. Antigen: not known. The TRB libraries of cDNA were built by UMI-labeled 5' RACE. Following a re-call of the 5' RACE reads, TCRdb has one entry per CDR3 protein and lacks DNA. The sample spans some 64,000 distinct CDR3 sequences; the ten largest clones claim about 0.8%. This entry belongs to a study of CXCR3-negative and CXCR3-positive naive CD8 T cells. Study observations and caveats: Naive cells with CXCR3 showed TRB CDR3s that were more hydrophobic than those in CXCR3-negative naive cells.

CDR3 length: 15 residues. The germline CDR1 and CDR2 sequences are SGHDT and YYEEEE. This receptor was identified in a human donor in good health. Some clones in this sample may be carry-over from other donors' samples. Sequences were obtained from naive CXCR3+ CD8+ T cells from blood. Subset given: CD45RO-CCR7+CD27+CD95- naive CD8+ T cells expressing CXCR3 (TNR3+). The V and J genes are TRBV5-6 and TRBJ2-2. The CDR3 region is CASSLDDGNTGELFF.